Below, one TCR beta chain is given with its context. These data are taken from a study of OX40 agonist ivuxolimab in advanced cancers. Study at large: Patients were dosed intravenously with ivuxolimab at 0.01 to 10 mg/kg every 2 weeks. Patients in dose escalation had liver, melanoma, kidney or head and neck cancers.

Produced via immunoSEQ multiplex PCR; TCRdb's table is partial and in-frame only. The table lists roughly 76,000 clones, roughly nine tenths of them singletons. The timepoints at which blood was sampled were baseline, cycle 4 day 1, and cycle 7 day 1. The CDR3 spans 15 residues. V was clipped by 4 bases and J by 5 bases; unmatched bases: 12. Per the germline V gene, CDR1 is SGHRS and CDR2 is YFSETQ. This specimen was CD4+ or CD8+ T cells sorted from blood, taken in a trial of the OX40 agonist ivuxolimab. This rearrangement joins TRBV5-1 to TRBJ2-7; 7 bases agree with TRBD1. This receptor was obtained from an adult with an advanced solid tumor such as melanoma, head and neck, liver or kidney cancer. Written as DNA, the CDR3 is TGCGCCAGCAGCAACGGGGACAGACCCTACAACGAGCAGTACTTC. This sequence encodes CASSNGDRPYNEQYF.